The 14 T cell receptor beta chains below all came from one sample that was sequenced in a study of T cells in Graves' hyperthyroidism and ophthalmopathy. RNA transcripts gave rise to amplified TCR beta CDR3 regions. HTBI primers were employed in a first-round RT-PCR of the TCR CDR3. One entry per CDR3 protein results from TCRdb running MiXCR on the multiplex PCR reads. The sample lists about 560,000 distinct CDR3 sequences, 15% to 18% occurring once. The specimen was blood. These receptors were obtained from a woman aged 25 to 39 with Graves' hyperthyroidism.

This rearrangement joins TRBV20-1 to TRBJ2-1; D gene unclear. From germline, CDR1 is DFQATT and CDR2 SNEGSKA (reference sequence). V lost 0 bases to trimming and J lost 5 bases, with 17 bases between them. The CDR3 has 16 amino acids. The CDR3 DNA reads TGCAGTGCTAGAGAAACACTATTTATTGGGAACAATGAGCAGTTCTTC. It translates to CSARETLFIGNNEQFF.

This clonotype was seen at least ten times. The gene calls are TRBV12-3 or TRBV12-4 and TRBJ1-2, with D perhaps matching TRBD1 (5 bases). This CDR3 contains 15 residues. Trimming took 5 bases from V and 7 from J, leaving 20 bases between them. Written as DNA, the CDR3 is TGTGCCAGCAGTCTCCTGCAGGGAATCGCAGGTGGCTACACCTTC. Translating it yields CASSLLQGIAGGYTF.

This chain joins TRBV4-3 and TRBJ2-7; TRBD1 matches at 8 bases. The trim removed 4 bases at V and 5 bases at J, leaving 4 bases unmatched. This CDR3 spans 13 amino acids. Germline CDR1 LGHNA, CDR2 YSLEER. CDR3 in DNA: TGCGCCAGCAGCCGGGGGACAGGCGACGAGCAGTACTTC. This codes for CASSRGTGDEQYF.

As for this clonotype: Sequence at one end of the junction differs from germline and may be a read error. The genes are TRBV7-9 and TRBJ2-2, with 11 bases matching TRBD2. This CDR3 is built from 15 residues. Germline V gene sequence: CDR1 SEHNR, CDR2 FQNEAQ (reference sequence). CDR3 nucleotide sequence: TGTGCCAGCAGCCCGACTAGCGGGAACGCCGGGGAGCTGTTTTTT. It encodes CASSPTSGNAGELFF.

A remark on this clonotype: One end of the junction fails to match germline, which may point to a read error. The V gene is TRBV24-1, the J gene TRBJ2-3, with 12 bases fitting TRBD2. Per the germline V gene, CDR1 is KGHDR and CDR2 is SFDVKD. There are 16 residues in the CDR3. The CDR3 sequence: CATSDRTSGNTDAQYF. In DNA, the CDR3 is TGTGCCACCAGTGACCGGACTAGCGGGAACACAGATGCGCAGTATTTT.

In its sample, this clonotype was seen many times. This chain links TRBV20-1 with TRBJ2-6; TRBD1 is a possible D gene (6 bases). This CDR3 region has 16 residues. The V end was cut by 7 bases, the J end by 0 bases, with 16 bases between. CDR1 and CDR2 (germline): DFQATT, SNEGSKA (reference sequence). The CDR3 is CSGSHRAPSGANVLTF. CDR3 bases: TGCAGTGGTTCGCACAGGGCCCCCTCTGGGGCCAACGTCCTGACTTTC.

The chain links TRBV14 to TRBJ2-7; 12 bases line up with TRBD2. V lost 1 base and J lost 3; bases outside the gene matches: 7. The CDR3 spans 17 residues. Germline V gene lookup returns CDR1 SGHDN and CDR2 FVKESK. CDR3 protein: CASSQVTGLAGSYEQYF. CDR3 DNA: TGTGCCAGCAGCCAAGTGACTGGACTAGCGGGAAGCTACGAGCAGTACTTC.

This chain links TRBV5-1 with TRBJ1-2, with 9 bases fitting TRBD1. The CDR3 is made up of 15 amino acids. V lost 0 bases and J lost 6; bases outside the gene matches: 6. Per germline, CDR1 SGHRS and CDR2 YFSETQ. CDR3 sequence reads: CASSLEQGAVDGYTF. The CDR3, as DNA: TGCGCCAGCAGCTTGGAACAGGGGGCGGTGGATGGCTACACCTTC.

There are many counts of this clonotype. The chain joins TRBV30 to TRBJ2-1; TRBD2 matches at 7 bases. Germline V gives CDR1 GTSNPN, CDR2 SVGIG (reference sequence). CDR3 size: 15 residues. V was pared by 3 bases and J by 3 bases, with 8 bases of the junction left unmatched. The CDR3 DNA reads as TGTGCCTGGAGCGGGGTCGGCGGGAGCTACAATGAGCAGTTCTTC. It is translated as CAWSGVGGSYNEQFF.

The sample holds many counts of this clonotype. The V and J genes are TRBV6-1 and TRBJ2-1; 8 bases are shared with TRBD1. The CDR3 contains 14 residues. Germline values: CDR1 MNHNS, CDR2 SASEGT. The V and J ends lost 6 bases and 5 bases, in that order; junction bases with no gene match: 6. CDR3 sequence (DNA): TGTGCCAGCAGGAGGGACAGGACCCACAATGAGCAGTTCTTC. Its translation is CASRRDRTHNEQFF.

The CDR3 is CASRVYGYTF. DNA for the CDR3: TGTGCCAGCAGGGTTTATGGCTACACCTTC. V usage is TRBV2 and J usage is TRBJ1-2; D call uncertain. Trimming took off 6 bases at V and 5 bases at J, with 4 bases between the two ends. The CDR3 is 10 residues long. The germline CDR1 and CDR2 sequences are SNHLY and FYNNEI.

The chain combines TRBV29-1 with TRBJ2-2; D is ambiguous. The germline CDR1 and CDR2 sequences are SQVTM and ANQGSEA. CDR3 size: 13 residues. V was clipped by 7 bases and J by 2 bases, with 11 bases between them. CDR3 residues: CSADKGNTGELFF. CDR3 nucleotide sequence: TGCAGCGCCGATAAGGGAAACACCGGGGAGCTGTTTTTT.

V gene TRBV7-9 combines with J gene TRBJ2-7; D possibly corresponds to TRBD2 (6 bases). This CDR3 is 15 amino acids long. The germline CDR1 and CDR2 sequences are SEHNR and FQNEAQ (reference sequence). The V and J ends lost 4 bases and 3 bases respectively, with 16 bases between them. The CDR3 here is CASSSYTGRGYEQYF. The CDR3 DNA follows: TGTGCCAGCAGCTCCTATACCGGGCGGGGCTACGAGCAGTACTTC.

This clonotype was counted between two and nine times. The chain employs TRBV2 and TRBJ2-7; no reliable D call. CDR3 length: 11 residues. Between the trimmed V and J ends, which lost 7 bases and 4 bases, there was a span of 8 bases. The germline V gene encodes CDR1 SNHLY and CDR2 FYNNEI. CDR3 coding DNA: TGTGCCAGCACCGAGAGGTACGAGCAGTACTTC. It is translated as CASTERYEQYF.